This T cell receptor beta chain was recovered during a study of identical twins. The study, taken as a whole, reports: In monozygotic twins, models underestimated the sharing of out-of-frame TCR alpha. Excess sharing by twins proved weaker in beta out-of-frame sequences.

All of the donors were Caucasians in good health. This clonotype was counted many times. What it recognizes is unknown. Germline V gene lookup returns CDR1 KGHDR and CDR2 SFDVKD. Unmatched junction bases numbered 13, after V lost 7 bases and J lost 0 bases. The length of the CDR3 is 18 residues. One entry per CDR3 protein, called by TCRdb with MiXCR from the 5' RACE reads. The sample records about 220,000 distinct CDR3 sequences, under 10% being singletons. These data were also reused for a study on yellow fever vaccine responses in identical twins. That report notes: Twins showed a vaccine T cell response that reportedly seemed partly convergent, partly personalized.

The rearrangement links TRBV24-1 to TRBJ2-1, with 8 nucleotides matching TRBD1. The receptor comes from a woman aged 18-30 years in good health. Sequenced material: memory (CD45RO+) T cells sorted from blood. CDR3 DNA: TGTGCCACCAGCAGACCCCGGACAGGGCAAAGCTCCTACAATGAGCAGTTCTTC. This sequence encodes CATSRPRTGQSSYNEQFF.